This is a list of T cell receptor beta chains from one sample in a study of graft-versus-host responses after intestinal transplantation. Assay: immunoSEQ multiplex PCR; the TCRdb copy retains only in-frame clones and omits some. Of around 100,000 clones detected, over 85% appear once; the ten largest clones hold 0.2% to 0.25%. Antigen specificity for these receptors is unknown. The sequences come from unstimulated CD4+ T cells sorted from spleen or lymph node cells, collected before transplant. The receptor set was obtained from a human donor who was the organ donor for an intestinal transplant. Both conserved end residues are part of each CDR3. Each record gives: CDR3 DNA, CDR3 protein, clone size, J gene, D gene, V gene. The D gene is left open where the match is weak. For some rows the clone size is stated as once, few or many, or as a class when expanded; others skip it.

CDR3 DNA: TGTGCCAGCAGTCTTGGAGATCACGGAGGGGAAAAACTGTTTTTT
CDR3 protein: CASSLGDHGGEKLFF
clone size: once
J gene: TRBJ1-4
D gene: .
V gene: TRBV2

CDR3 DNA: TGTGCCGGTCGACGAAGCTCAGGGGGAACGCAGTATTTT
CDR3 protein: CAGRRSSGGTQYF
clone size: .
J gene: TRBJ2-3
D gene: TRBD1
V gene: TRBV7-8

CDR3 DNA: TGTGCCAGTAGTATAGGCGGTGGTGAGACCCAGTACTTC
CDR3 protein: CASSIGGGETQYF
clone size: .
J gene: TRBJ2-5
D gene: .
V gene: TRBV19

CDR3 DNA: TGTGCCAGCAGCCGTGGACAGGGAGCCTACGAGCAGTACTTC
CDR3 protein: CASSRGQGAYEQYF
clone size: .
J gene: TRBJ2-7
D gene: TRBD1
V gene: TRBV6-1

CDR3 DNA: TGTGCCAGCACCATCAGGGGGGGAGAAGCCAAAAACATTCAGTACTTC
CDR3 protein: CASTIRGGEAKNIQYF
clone size: .
J gene: TRBJ2-4
D gene: .
V gene: TRBV6-6

CDR3 DNA: TGTGCCAGCAGTGATTATGCGACTCGCATAGCTGAGCAGTTCTTC
CDR3 protein: CASSDYATRIAEQFF
clone size: .
J gene: TRBJ2-1
D gene: .
V gene: TRBV6-4

CDR3 DNA: TGTGCCACCGGGACTAGCGGGAGCGCAGATACGCAGTATTTT
CDR3 protein: CATGTSGSADTQYF
clone size: .
J gene: TRBJ2-3
D gene: TRBD2
V gene: TRBV10-3

CDR3 DNA: TGTGCCAGCAGCTTATATGGCGAGCAGTACTTC
CDR3 protein: CASSLYGEQYF
clone size: .
J gene: TRBJ2-7
D gene: .
V gene: TRBV7-2

CDR3 DNA: TGTGCCAGCAGTCCCGACAGGAACTCCTACGAGCAGTACTTC
CDR3 protein: CASSPDRNSYEQYF
clone size: .
J gene: TRBJ2-7
D gene: .
V gene: TRBV6-1

CDR3 DNA: TGTGCCAGCAGCCAAATGGGACTAGCGGGCAATGAGCAGTTCTTC
CDR3 protein: CASSQMGLAGNEQFF
clone size: .
J gene: TRBJ2-1
D gene: TRBD2
V gene: TRBV4-2

CDR3 DNA: TGTGCCAGTAGGACAGAGGGAAGCTCCTATAATTCACCCCTCCACTTT
CDR3 protein: CASRTEGSSYNSPLHF
clone size: .
J gene: TRBJ1-6
D gene: .
V gene: TRBV19

CDR3 DNA: TGTGCCAGCAGTGGGGCCAGCGCAGCGGTGGGCGAGCAGTACTTC
CDR3 protein: CASSGASAAVGEQYF
clone size: .
J gene: TRBJ2-7
D gene: .
V gene: TRBV27

CDR3 DNA: TGTGCCAGCTCACCCTCGGGACTGACCAAAAACATTCAGTACTTC
CDR3 protein: CASSPSGLTKNIQYF
clone size: .
J gene: TRBJ2-4
D gene: .
V gene: TRBV18

CDR3 DNA: TGTGCCAGCAGCGGGGGACAGGGAACCGGGGAGCTGTTTTTT
CDR3 protein: CASSGGQGTGELFF
clone size: .
J gene: TRBJ2-2
D gene: TRBD1
V gene: TRBV5-4

CDR3 DNA: TGTGCCAGCAGGAGCAGGAAGGGGACCAAGCCCCAGCATTTT
CDR3 protein: CASRSRKGTKPQHF
clone size: .
J gene: TRBJ1-5
D gene: .
V gene: TRBV5-6

CDR3 DNA: TGTGCTAGTGGTAAGGACTCCGAAGAGACCCAGTACTTC
CDR3 protein: CASGKDSEETQYF
clone size: .
J gene: TRBJ2-5
D gene: .
V gene: TRBV12-5

CDR3 DNA: TGTGCCAGCTCTCCCTTTTTGACAGCTAATTCCCACAATGAGCAGTTCTTC
CDR3 protein: CASSPFLTANSHNEQFF
clone size: .
J gene: TRBJ2-1
D gene: .
V gene: TRBV18

CDR3 DNA: TGCGCCAGCAGTAAGACAGGGACCTACGAGCAGTACTTC
CDR3 protein: CASSKTGTYEQYF
clone size: .
J gene: TRBJ2-7
D gene: TRBD1
V gene: TRBV4-1

CDR3 DNA: TGTGCCAGCAGCTGGGGGACAGGGAACACCGGGGAGCTGTTTTTT
CDR3 protein: CASSWGTGNTGELFF
clone size: .
J gene: TRBJ2-2
D gene: TRBD1
V gene: TRBV7-9

CDR3 DNA: TGTGCCAGTAGACCCCAGGGGGCAGGGTACTCTGAAGCTTTCTTT
CDR3 protein: CASRPQGAGYSEAFF
clone size: .
J gene: TRBJ1-1
D gene: TRBD1
V gene: TRBV19

CDR3 DNA: TGTGCCAGCAGTTCTCCGGGACAGGGGTATGGCTACACCTTC
CDR3 protein: CASSSPGQGYGYTF
clone size: .
J gene: TRBJ1-2
D gene: TRBD1
V gene: TRBV6-5

CDR3 DNA: TGTGCCAGCGGACTAGCGGGATACAATGAGCAGTTCTTC
CDR3 protein: CASGLAGYNEQFF
clone size: .
J gene: TRBJ2-1
D gene: TRBD2
V gene: TRBV9

CDR3 DNA: TGCAGCGCTAGGGACAGGAACTACGAGCAGTACTTC
CDR3 protein: CSARDRNYEQYF
clone size: .
J gene: TRBJ2-7
D gene: TRBD1
V gene: TRBV29-1

CDR3 DNA: TGTGCCAGCAGCTTTGGGGGAACCGGGGAGCTGTTTTTT
CDR3 protein: CASSFGGTGELFF
clone size: once
J gene: TRBJ2-2
D gene: .
V gene: TRBV7-2

CDR3 DNA: TGTGCCAGCAGCACGGGACTAGCAGTTGTGGAGACCCAGTACTTC
CDR3 protein: CASSTGLAVVETQYF
clone size: once
J gene: TRBJ2-5
D gene: TRBD2
V gene: TRBV6-5

CDR3 DNA: TGTGCCAGCAGTGTATCCGGGACGGCGGTCGAGACCCAGTACTTC
CDR3 protein: CASSVSGTAVETQYF
clone size: .
J gene: TRBJ2-5
D gene: .
V gene: TRBV6-1

CDR3 DNA: TGCGCCAGCAGACAACAGGGGGGAGACGCAGATACGCAGTATTTT
CDR3 protein: CASRQQGGDADTQYF
clone size: once
J gene: TRBJ2-3
D gene: TRBD1
V gene: TRBV4-3

CDR3 DNA: TGTGCCAGCAGGCCAGCGGGGACAGGGGATGGCTACACCTTC
CDR3 protein: CASRPAGTGDGYTF
clone size: .
J gene: TRBJ1-2
D gene: TRBD1
V gene: TRBV7-9

CDR3 DNA: TGTGCCAGCAACCCATTTAAATCTGGGGCCAACGTCCTGACTTTC
CDR3 protein: CASNPFKSGANVLTF
clone size: .
J gene: TRBJ2-6
D gene: .
V gene: TRBV7-2

CDR3 DNA: TGTGCCAGCAGAATACAGCCGAACACTGAAGCTTTCTTT
CDR3 protein: CASRIQPNTEAFF
clone size: once
J gene: TRBJ1-1
D gene: .
V gene: TRBV7-8

CDR3 DNA: TGCGCCAGCAGCCAACCGGGCAAGAGTCAGCCCCAGCATTTT
CDR3 protein: CASSQPGKSQPQHF
clone size: .
J gene: TRBJ1-5
D gene: .
V gene: TRBV5-1